The clone carrying this TCR beta chain occurred many times. TCRdb itself ran the 5' RACE reads through MiXCR, one entry per CDR3 protein. The sample includes hundreds of thousands of distinct CDR3 sequences, 20% to 25% seen only once; the top ten take 4% to 5.5%. The CDR3 is 14 amino acids. Germline CDR1 reads DFQATT; CDR2 reads SNEGSKA (reference sequence). V shed 5 bases and J 8 bases; nucleotides not matched to a gene: 9. The data originate from a study of identical twins. These data were also filed under a second study, of T cells expressing NK-cell markers.

The TCR comes from a woman younger than 35 in good health. Sequences were obtained from PBMCs. The chain couples TRBV20-1 to TRBJ1-5; 10 bases are shared with TRBD1. This CDR3 is CSAYGQGGAEPQHF. CDR3 sequence (DNA): TGCAGTGCTTACGGACAGGGGGGTGCAGAGCCCCAGCATTTT.